The sequence of this T cell receptor beta chain was determined in a study of blood T cells in healthy people across ages. The study's findings and limits: Conclusively comparing naive with antigen-experienced cells was impossible with unsorted PBMCs. From one million sequenced T cells, diversity estimates were lower bounds.

Comments on this clonotype: Its antigen is currently unknown.

The junction had 13 bases not matched to a gene; V was cut back by 7 bases and J by 4 bases. CDR3 length equals 15 residues. Germline CDR1 and CDR2: MNHNY and SVGAGI (reference sequence). Collection of 7.5 to 10 milliliters of peripheral blood was performed for each donor. With a J-beta primer mix and a sample-barcoded 5' primer, a second PCR ran about 6 to 11 cycles. One entry per CDR3 protein, called by TCRdb with MiXCR from the 5' RACE reads. In the table there are approximately 600,000 distinct CDR3 sequences, 58% of which are singletons. V and J are TRBV6-6 and TRBJ2-7, with TRBD2 matching 7 bases. Sequenced sample: blood. This clonotype originated in a man aged 55 to 70 in good health. CDR3 amino acids: CASTPQRGGRYEQYF. The CDR3 DNA follows: TGTGCCAGCACTCCACAACGGGGAGGGAGGTACGAGCAGTACTTC.